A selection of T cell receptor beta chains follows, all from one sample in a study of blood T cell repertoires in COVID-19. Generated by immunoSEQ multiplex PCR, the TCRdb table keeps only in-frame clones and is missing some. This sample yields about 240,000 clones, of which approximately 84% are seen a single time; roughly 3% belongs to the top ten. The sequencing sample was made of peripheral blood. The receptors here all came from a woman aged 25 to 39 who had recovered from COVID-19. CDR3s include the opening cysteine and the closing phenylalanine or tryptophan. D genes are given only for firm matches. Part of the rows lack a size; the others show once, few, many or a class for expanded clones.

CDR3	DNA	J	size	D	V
CASSVGTTPTDTQYF	TGTGCCAGCAGCGTAGGGACTACCCCCACAGATACGCAGTATTTT	TRBJ2-3	NA	NA	TRBV9
CASSSGTERLGGYTF	TGTGCCAGCAGTTCAGGGACAGAAAGACTTGGGGGCTACACCTTC	TRBJ1-2	NA	TRBD1	TRBV6-5
CASSPTFQGDQPQHF	TGTGCCAGCTCACCGACATTCCAGGGGGATCAGCCCCAGCATTTT	TRBJ1-5	once	TRBD1	TRBV18
CAISERGASGGKDTQYF	TGTGCCATCAGTGAGAGGGGGGCTAGCGGGGGAAAGGATACGCAGTATTTT	TRBJ2-3	NA	TRBD2	TRBV10-3
CASSVQPGMRNSPLHF	TGTGCCAGCAGCGTGCAACCAGGGATGAGGAATTCACCCCTCCACTTT	TRBJ1-6	NA	NA	TRBV13
CASSLQRGGGFDEQFF	TGTGCCAGCAGCTTACAGCGGGGGGGCGGTTTCGATGAGCAGTTCTTC	TRBJ2-1	NA	TRBD2	TRBV11-2
CASSGPGLAGAKYNEQFF	TGTGCCAGCAGTGGCCCGGGATTAGCGGGGGCCAAATACAATGAGCAGTTCTTC	TRBJ2-1	NA	TRBD2	TRBV2
CASSLSGGTEAFF	TGTGCCAGCAGCTTGTCAGGGGGCACTGAAGCTTTCTTT	TRBJ1-1	NA	TRBD1	TRBV7-3
CASSLGTGSGTGELFF	TGTGCCAGCAGCTTAGGGACAGGGTCGGGCACCGGGGAGCTGTTTTTT	TRBJ2-2	NA	TRBD1	TRBV7-6
CASSLASGANVLTF	TGTGCCAGCAGCTTGGCTTCTGGGGCCAACGTCCTGACTTTC	TRBJ2-6	NA	NA	TRBV5-5
CASSYGTGNYNEQFF	TGTGCCAGCAGTTACGGGACAGGGAATTACAATGAGCAGTTCTTC	TRBJ2-1	once	TRBD1	TRBV6-5
CASLDSKNIQYF	TGCGCCAGCCTCGATAGCAAAAACATTCAGTACTTC	TRBJ2-4	NA	NA	TRBV10-2
CASSLTGISEAFF	TGTGCCAGCAGCTTGACAGGAATATCTGAAGCTTTCTTT	TRBJ1-1	NA	NA	TRBV7-6
CASSLRQGFLRTYEQYF	TGTGCCAGCAGCTTGCGGCAGGGGTTCCTCAGGACCTACGAGCAGTACTTC	TRBJ2-7	NA	NA	TRBV5-6
CASSLIGGVSDNEQFF	TGTGCCAGCAGCTTAATCGGAGGGGTGTCGGACAATGAGCAGTTCTTC	TRBJ2-1	NA	NA	TRBV7-3
CASSLSEQFF	TGTGCCAGCAGTTTATCCGAGCAGTTCTTC	TRBJ2-1	NA	NA	TRBV6-9
CASSLIGTEANYGYTF	TGTGCCAGCAGCTTGATCGGGACAGAAGCTAACTATGGCTACACCTTC	TRBJ1-2	NA	TRBD1	TRBV5-4
CASRETSGGTDTQYF	TGTGCCAGCAGGGAGACTAGCGGGGGGACAGATACGCAGTATTTT	TRBJ2-3	NA	TRBD2	TRBV2